The entry that follows covers one TCR beta chain sequence. Antigen unknown. Germline V gene sequence: CDR1 SGHTA, CDR2 FQGTGA. Trimming removed 5 bases from V and 7 bases from J; junction bases left unmatched: 4. The length of the CDR3 is 13 residues. These data belong to a study of shared clonotypes between healthy human individuals. General study results and limits: Naive subsets tended to show greater estimated richness than memory subsets.

TCRdb's copy holds only in-frame clones and misses some; the assay was immunoSEQ multiplex PCR. The table includes 95,000 to 120,000 clones, around two thirds detected once. The sequencing sample was made of memory CD8+ T cells sorted from blood. Subset given: CD45RO+ cells pooled with CCR7-negative TemRA cells. This rearrangement joins TRBV7-3 to TRBJ1-2, with TRBD1 matching over 10 bases. This receptor was taken from a woman in her twenties or thirties in good health. In DNA, the CDR3 is TGTGCCAGCAGCCAGGGACAGGGGACTGGCTACACCTTC. Protein sequence: CASSQGQGTGYTF.